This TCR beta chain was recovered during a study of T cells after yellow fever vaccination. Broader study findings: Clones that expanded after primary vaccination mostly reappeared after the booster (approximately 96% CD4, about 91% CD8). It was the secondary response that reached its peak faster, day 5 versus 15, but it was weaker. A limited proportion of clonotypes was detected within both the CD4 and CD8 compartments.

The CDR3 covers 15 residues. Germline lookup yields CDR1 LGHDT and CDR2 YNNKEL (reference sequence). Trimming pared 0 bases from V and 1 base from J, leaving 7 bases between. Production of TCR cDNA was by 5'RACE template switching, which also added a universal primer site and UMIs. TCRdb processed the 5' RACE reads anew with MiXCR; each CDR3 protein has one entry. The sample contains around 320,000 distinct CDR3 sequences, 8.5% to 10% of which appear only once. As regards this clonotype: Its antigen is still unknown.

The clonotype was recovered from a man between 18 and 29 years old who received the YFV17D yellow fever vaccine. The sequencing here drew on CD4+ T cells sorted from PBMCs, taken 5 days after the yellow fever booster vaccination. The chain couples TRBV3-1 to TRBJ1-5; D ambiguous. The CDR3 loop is CASSQDAGSNQPQHF. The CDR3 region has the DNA TGTGCCAGCAGCCAAGATGCGGGAAGCAATCAGCCCCAGCATTTT.